A single sample gave rise to the 8 T cell receptor beta chains below, sequenced in a study of OX40 agonist ivuxolimab in advanced cancers. Clones were read by immunoSEQ multiplex PCR, and TCRdb kept only the in-frame ones, dropping some. Here the sample spans roughly 90,000 clones, more than 80% being singletons. This specimen was CD4+ or CD8+ T cells sorted from blood, taken in a trial of the OX40 agonist ivuxolimab. The receptor source for this set is an adult with an advanced solid tumor such as melanoma, head and neck, liver or kidney cancer.

The V call is TRBV7-8, the J call TRBJ2-1; D gene ambiguous. CDR3 length: 14 amino acids. V lost 1 base to trimming and J lost 9 bases, with 13 bases between them. Germline assignment: CDR1 SGHVS and CDR2 FQNEAQ. The CDR3 protein is CASSLVVSWGEQFF. For the CDR3, the DNA is TGTGCCAGCAGCTTAGTAGTCTCCTGGGGTGAGCAGTTCTTC.

The chain carries TRBV6-1 and TRBJ2-7; 9 positions agree with TRBD1. Germline CDR1 and CDR2: MNHNS and SASEGT. The CDR3 spans 12 residues. The CDR3 DNA sequence: TGTGCAACGGACAGGGGTGCGAACGAGCAGTACTTC. Translating it yields CATDRGANEQYF.

This clone appeared once. V gene TRBV4-1 combines with J gene TRBJ2-7; D gene uncertain. The CDR3 is made up of 16 amino acids. Trimming removed 0 bases at V and 3 bases at J, with 15 bases between. Germline CDR1 and CDR2: MGHRA and YSYEKL. The CDR3 DNA is TGCGCCAGCAGCCAAGAAAACGTCCCGGAGAACTACGAGCAGTACTTC. Translating it yields CASSQENVPENYEQYF.

The rearrangement uses TRBV2 and TRBJ1-2; D is unclear. This CDR3 is built from 15 residues. V gave up 6 bases and J gave up 7 bases, with 21 bases separating them. Germline assignment: CDR1 SNHLY and CDR2 FYNNEI. The CDR3 is CASRSSGQVGSGYTF. The CDR3 bases are TGTGCCAGCAGATCCTCGGGCCAGGTAGGATCTGGCTACACCTTC.

The rearrangement uses TRBV11-2 and TRBJ2-2; D may be TRBD1 or TRBD2 (5 bases each). The CDR3 has 16 amino acids. Germline V gene lookup returns CDR1 SGHAT and CDR2 FQNNGV. Deletions cut 3 bases from V and 4 bases from J, with 15 bases between. The CDR3 DNA reads as TGTGCCAGCAGCTTCGTCCGGGACCAACCCACCGGGGAGCTGTTTTTT. It translates to CASSFVRDQPTGELFF.

This clone has only one observation. The rearrangement links TRBV5-1 to TRBJ2-6; D unclear. Per germline, CDR1 SGHRS and CDR2 YFSETQ. V was trimmed by 6 bases and J by 2 bases, leaving 9 bases between them. CDR3 length equals 14 residues. The CDR3 region is CASNKAPGANVLTF. CDR3 DNA: TGCGCCAGCAACAAGGCCCCTGGGGCCAACGTCCTGACTTTC.

The V and J genes are TRBV19 and TRBJ1-5; D ambiguous. Germline loops: CDR1 LNHDA, CDR2 SQIVND (reference sequence). The V end was cut by 5 bases, the J end by 1 base, with 12 bases between. The CDR3 consists of 15 residues. The CDR3 DNA reads TGTGCCAGTAGTTCCGCCATGGGAAGCAATCAGCCCCAGCATTTT. Encoded protein: CASSSAMGSNQPQHF.

The CDR3 reads CASSSDRGYEQYF. In DNA form, the CDR3 reads TGTGCCAGCAGCTCGGACAGGGGGTACGAGCAGTACTTC. The V gene is TRBV28, the J gene TRBJ2-7; 10 bases fit TRBD1. CDR3 length equals 13 residues. Germline V gene data show CDR1 as MDHEN and CDR2 as SYDVKM. V lost 6 bases and J lost 4; bases outside the gene matches: 3.